This T cell receptor beta chain was documented in a study of blood T cell repertoires in COVID-19. On the study more broadly: T cells, B-cell-depleted T cells, or PBMCs provided the cDNA or gDNA that served as material.

TCRdb keeps only in-frame clones here, not all; method: immunoSEQ multiplex PCR. The data show about 74,000 clones, 90% seen once. The sequence was collected from a human donor in a cohort sampled during active COVID-19. Sequencing was performed on peripheral blood.

DNA of the CDR3: TGTGCCAGCAGCTCGGGACTAGCGGGAGTCGGGGAGCAGTACTTC. Protein: CASSSGLAGVGEQYF. V is TRBV7-8 and J is TRBJ2-7; 14 bases line up with TRBD2. Germline V CDR1 and CDR2: SGHVS, FQNEAQ. V shed 4 bases and J 7 bases; nucleotides not matched to a gene: 6. This CDR3 spans 15 amino acids.